This section outlines one T cell receptor beta chain sequence together with its context. The data stem from a study of blood T cells in healthy people across ages. Then a second PCR, running about 7 to 11 cycles, was carried out with a sample-barcoded 5' primer and a J-beta primer mix. TCRdb re-analysed the 5' RACE reads in MiXCR, keeping a single row per CDR3 protein. The data hold about 900,000 distinct CDR3 sequences, with roughly 50% observed a single time. The TCR sequence derives from a man aged 25-40 years in good health. The specimen sequenced was blood.

The CDR3 reads CASSSQRGDADTQYF. For the CDR3, the DNA is TGTGCCAGCAGCTCCCAGCGGGGGGACGCAGATACGCAGTATTTT. This rearrangement joins TRBV7-2 to TRBJ2-3, with 9 bases matching TRBD2. J gave up 4 bases and V 4 bases, and 6 bases lay outside the gene matches. The CDR3 contains 15 residues. Germline lookup yields CDR1 SGHTA and CDR2 FQGNSA.